These 16 T cell receptor beta chains were all obtained from the same sample, sequenced in a study of cytomegalovirus exposure and HLA in healthy donors. 60 Vbeta and 13 Jbeta primers were used in PCR. This table comes from immunoSEQ multiplex PCR, and its TCRdb copy is limited to in-frame clones, with some not included. The sample lists 150,000 or so clones, 70% to 90% seen once, with over 2% in the top ten. Sequencing was carried out using PBMCs. The receptor set was obtained from a man in his forties or fifties in good health and CMV-seronegative.

CDR3 sequence (DNA): TGTGCCAGCAGCTTAGGGACAGGGCTGAGCAATCAGCCCCAGCATTTT. It is translated as CASSLGTGLSNQPQHF. The chain carries TRBV7-6 and TRBJ1-5, with TRBD1 matching 8 bases. CDR1 and CDR2 from the germline V gene are SGHVS and FNYEAQ. CDR3 length: 16 residues. V trimming: 1 base; J trimming: 1 base; junction bases outside the gene matches: 3.

The chain combines TRBV19 with TRBJ2-5, with D perhaps TRBD1 (5 bases). The CDR3 runs to 13 residues. Germline CDR1 reads LNHDA; CDR2 reads SQIVND (reference sequence). The V and J ends lost 4 bases and 7 bases respectively, with 13 bases between them. CDR3 nucleotides: TGTGCCAGTAGTAGCAGGGAATTGCGGACCCAGTACTTC. Translated: CASSSRELRTQYF.

The chain combines TRBV5-4 with TRBJ2-3, with TRBD2 identical over 11 bases. The CDR3 runs 16 residues. CDR1 is SGHNT and CDR2 is YYREEE in the germline V gene (reference sequence). Trimming cost V 4 bases and J 5 bases; bases outside gene matches: 9. The chain's CDR3 is CASSATSGKSIDTQYF. CDR3 nucleotide sequence: TGTGCCAGCAGCGCGACTAGCGGGAAATCGATAGATACGCAGTATTTT.

In DNA form, the CDR3 reads TGTGCCAGAAGCTTGTTTTGGGTGACTAGCGGACAAGAGACCCAGTACTTC. Protein sequence: CARSLFWVTSGQETQYF. The chain employs TRBV5-3 and TRBJ2-5, with 9 bases lining up with TRBD2. TRBV5-3 is assigned to the ORF class and has an uncertain function. The CDR3 is made up of 17 amino acids. After removal of 1 base from V and 2 bases from J, the junction contained 9 bases not matched to a gene.

The chain employs TRBV5-8 and TRBJ2-7; 10 positions agree with TRBD1. V lost 6 bases, J lost 9 bases, and 15 bases stayed unmatched. The CDR3 covers 15 residues. CDR1 and CDR2 from the germline V gene are SGHTS and YDEGEE. In DNA, the CDR3 is TGTGCCAGCACCCCGAGGACAGGGGGGATTAAGGGGCAGTACTTC. Protein product: CASTPRTGGIKGQYF.

This clone came up a few times. The CDR3 DNA reads TGTGCCAGCAGCGTAGACGCGGGTCCCTACGAGCAGTACTTC. This encodes CASSVDAGPYEQYF. This sequence joins TRBV9 and TRBJ2-7, with a weak D call TRBD2 (5 bases). The CDR3 length is 14 residues. V was shortened by 0 bases and J by 2 bases, with 9 bases between the two germline ends. Per the germline V gene, CDR1 is SGDLS and CDR2 is YYNGEE.

This chain joins TRBV5-6 and TRBJ2-2; 10 nucleotides align to TRBD2. The germline V gene encodes CDR1 SGHDT and CDR2 YYEEEE. Trimming removed 4 bases from V and 1 base from J; junction bases left unmatched: 4. The CDR3 runs to 16 residues. CDR3 residues: CASSRIAGGNTGELFF. The CDR3 nucleotides read TGTGCCAGCAGCAGGATAGCGGGAGGGAACACCGGGGAGCTGTTTTTT.

V is TRBV10-2 and J is TRBJ2-7, with D tentatively TRBD2 (6 bases). Between the trimmed V and J ends, which lost 2 bases and 1 base, there was a span of 15 bases. This CDR3 comprises 16 residues. CDR1 and CDR2 (germline): WSHSY, SAAADI. For the CDR3, the DNA is TGCGCCAGCAGTGAGAGGGCAGGGAGGCCATCCTACGAGCAGTACTTC. Translation gives CASSERAGRPSYEQYF.

The V gene is TRBV7-8, the J gene TRBJ2-5; TRBD1 aligns across 8 bases. With 4 bases clipped from V and 5 bases from J, the junction kept 3 bases outside the gene matches. The germline V gene encodes CDR1 SGHVS and CDR2 FQNEAQ. The CDR3 length is 13 residues. The DNA of the CDR3 is TGTGCCAGCAGCTCTGACAGGGGTGAGACCCAGTACTTC. Translated, it gives CASSSDRGETQYF.

The CDR3 reads CASSPAGPYNEQFF. CDR3 coding DNA: TGCGCCAGCAGCCCGGCGGGTCCCTACAATGAGCAGTTCTTC. V usage is TRBV5-1 and J usage is TRBJ2-1; TRBD2 might be the D (5 bases). Germline V gives CDR1 SGHRS, CDR2 YFSETQ. CDR3 length: 14 residues. V gave up 4 bases and J gave up 2 bases, with 10 bases separating them.

The chain couples TRBV6-1 to TRBJ2-7, with 7 bases matching TRBD1. Trimming cost V 5 bases and J 11 bases; bases outside gene matches: 6. Germline lookup yields CDR1 MNHNS and CDR2 SASEGT. The CDR3 extends over 11 amino acids. Written as DNA, the CDR3 is TGTGCCAGCAGTAGAGGGACAGTAAAGTACTTC. This sequence encodes CASSRGTVKYF.

This clone was seen only a few times. The rearrangement links TRBV30 to TRBJ2-1; 7 positions agree with TRBD2. The germline V gene encodes CDR1 GTSNPN and CDR2 SVGIG (reference sequence). The ends lost 2 bases at V and 6 bases at J; junction bases unmatched: 19. The CDR3 is made up of 18 amino acids. The CDR3 nucleotides read TGTGCCTGGAGTCCAGCCCAAATCCTAGCGGAGTTTCGCAATGAGCAGTTCTTC. Protein product: CAWSPAQILAEFRNEQFF.

The chain is built from TRBV5-4 and TRBJ1-5; D gene uncertain. CDR1 and CDR2 from the germline V gene are SGHNT and YYREEE (reference sequence). This CDR3 has 14 amino acids. V lost 10 bases, J lost 0 bases, and 14 bases lay in between. DNA of the CDR3: TGTGCCTATGCGGTAGATTATAGCAATCAGCCCCAGCATTTT. Translating gives CAYAVDYSNQPQHF.

The V and J genes are TRBV6-1 and TRBJ2-2; TRBD1 agrees at 8 bases. CDR1 and CDR2 (germline): MNHNS, SASEGT. Trimming removed 11 bases from V and 7 bases from J; junction bases left unmatched: 15. This CDR3 has 15 residues. The CDR3 nucleotides are TGTGCCCACCGATTGGGACAGGCCAGTAACGGGGAGCTGTTTTTT. It codes for CAHRLGQASNGELFF.

The V gene is TRBV5-4, the J gene TRBJ2-7; maybe TRBD1 (7 bases). V was shortened by 4 bases and J by 1 base, with 15 bases between the two germline ends. CDR3 size: 15 residues. Germline CDR1 SGHNT, CDR2 YYREEE (reference sequence). Here the CDR3 reads CASSPQGGSSYEQYF. The CDR3 DNA reads TGTGCCAGCAGCCCCCAGGGGGGTAGTTCCTACGAGCAGTACTTC.

The rearrangement links TRBV5-1 to TRBJ2-3, with D perhaps TRBD2 (6 bases). The CDR3 consists of 13 residues. Germline values: CDR1 SGHRS, CDR2 YFSETQ. V shed 4 bases and J shed 3 bases, with 9 bases lying between them. In DNA form, the CDR3 reads TGCGCCAGCAGCCAACGGGGGACAGATACGCAGTATTTT. Protein: CASSQRGTDTQYF.